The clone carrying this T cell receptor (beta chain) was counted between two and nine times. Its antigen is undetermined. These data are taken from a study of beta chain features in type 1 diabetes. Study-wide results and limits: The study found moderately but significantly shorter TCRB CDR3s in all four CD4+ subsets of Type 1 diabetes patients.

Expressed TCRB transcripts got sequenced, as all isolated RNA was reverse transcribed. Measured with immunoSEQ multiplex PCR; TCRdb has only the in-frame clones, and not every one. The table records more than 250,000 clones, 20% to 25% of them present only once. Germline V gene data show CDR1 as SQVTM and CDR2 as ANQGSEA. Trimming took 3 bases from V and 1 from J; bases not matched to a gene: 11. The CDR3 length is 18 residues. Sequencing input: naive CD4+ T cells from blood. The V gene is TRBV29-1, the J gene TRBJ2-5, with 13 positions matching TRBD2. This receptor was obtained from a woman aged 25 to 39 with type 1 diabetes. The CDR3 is CSVDRFGLAGEGQETQYF. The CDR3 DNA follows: TGCAGCGTTGATAGGTTTGGACTAGCGGGAGAGGGCCAAGAGACCCAGTACTTC.